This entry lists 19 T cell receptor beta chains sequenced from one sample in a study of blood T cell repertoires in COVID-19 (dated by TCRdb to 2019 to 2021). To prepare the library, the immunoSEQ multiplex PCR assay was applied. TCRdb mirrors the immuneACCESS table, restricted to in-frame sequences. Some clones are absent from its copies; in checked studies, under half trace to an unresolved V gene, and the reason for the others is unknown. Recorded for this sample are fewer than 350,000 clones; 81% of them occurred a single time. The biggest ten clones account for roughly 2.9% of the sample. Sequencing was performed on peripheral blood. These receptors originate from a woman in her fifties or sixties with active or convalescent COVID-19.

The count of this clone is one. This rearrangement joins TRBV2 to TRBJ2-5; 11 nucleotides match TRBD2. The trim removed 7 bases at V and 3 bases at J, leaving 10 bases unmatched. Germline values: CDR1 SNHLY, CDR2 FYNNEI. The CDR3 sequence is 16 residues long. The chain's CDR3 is CASKSTSGGLKETQYF. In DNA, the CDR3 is TGTGCCAGCAAAAGTACTAGCGGGGGTCTAAAAGAGACCCAGTACTTC.

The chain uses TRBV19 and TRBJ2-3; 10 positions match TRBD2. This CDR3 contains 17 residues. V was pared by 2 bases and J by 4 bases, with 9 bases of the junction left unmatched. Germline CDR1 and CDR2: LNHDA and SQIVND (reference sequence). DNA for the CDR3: TGTGCCAGTAGTATAAAGCGGGGGGGAGCTTTGGCAGATACGCAGTATTTT. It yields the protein CASSIKRGGALADTQYF.

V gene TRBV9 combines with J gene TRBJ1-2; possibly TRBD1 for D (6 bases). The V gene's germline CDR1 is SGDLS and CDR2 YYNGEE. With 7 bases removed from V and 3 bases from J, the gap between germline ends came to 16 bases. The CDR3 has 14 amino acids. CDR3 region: CASGRTVRDYGYTF. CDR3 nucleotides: TGTGCCAGCGGAAGGACAGTCAGAGACTATGGCTACACCTTC.

The CDR3 is CASSLGGASYNEQFF. The CDR3 DNA is TGTGCCAGCAGCTTGGGTGGGGCCTCCTACAATGAGCAGTTCTTC. The rearrangement uses TRBV5-5 and TRBJ2-1, with TRBD1 as a possible D gene (5 bases). V was shortened by 0 bases and J by 0 bases, with 7 bases between the two germline ends. The germline V gene has CDR1 SGHKS and CDR2 YYEKEE (reference sequence). This CDR3 comprises 15 residues.

The CDR3: CASSLGTVQTGNTIYF. The DNA of the CDR3 is TGTGCCAGCTCGTTAGGAACAGTGCAGACTGGAAACACCATATATTTT. V usage is TRBV18 and J usage is TRBJ1-3; D is unresolved. CDR1 and CDR2 (germline): KGHSH, LQKENI. CDR3 length: 16 amino acids. Trimming left V 6 bases short and J 2 bases short, with 17 bases between.

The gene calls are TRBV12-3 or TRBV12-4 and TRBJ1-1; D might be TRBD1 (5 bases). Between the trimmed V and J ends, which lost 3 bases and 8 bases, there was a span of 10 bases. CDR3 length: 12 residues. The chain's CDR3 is CASSFGGGEAFF. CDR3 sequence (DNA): TGTGCCAGCAGTTTTGGGGGGGGAGAAGCTTTCTTT.

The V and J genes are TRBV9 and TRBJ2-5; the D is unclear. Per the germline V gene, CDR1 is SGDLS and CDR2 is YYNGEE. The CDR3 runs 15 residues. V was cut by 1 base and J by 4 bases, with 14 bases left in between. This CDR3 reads CASSVTPNSRETQYF. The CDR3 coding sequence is TGTGCCAGCAGCGTAACACCAAATTCCCGAGAGACCCAGTACTTC. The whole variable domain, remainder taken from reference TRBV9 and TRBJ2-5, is DSGVTQTPKHLITATGQRVTLRCSPRSGDLSVYWYQQSLDQGLQFLIQYYNGEERAKGNILERFSAQQFPDLHSELNLSSLELGDSALYFCASSVTPNSRETQYFGPGTRLLVL.

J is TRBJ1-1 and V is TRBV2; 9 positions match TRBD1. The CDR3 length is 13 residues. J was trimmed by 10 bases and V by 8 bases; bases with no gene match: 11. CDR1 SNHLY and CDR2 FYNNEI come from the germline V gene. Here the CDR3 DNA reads TGTGCCAGCCCCGGGACAGGGACGGTTGGAGCTTTCTTT. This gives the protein CASPGTGTVGAFF.

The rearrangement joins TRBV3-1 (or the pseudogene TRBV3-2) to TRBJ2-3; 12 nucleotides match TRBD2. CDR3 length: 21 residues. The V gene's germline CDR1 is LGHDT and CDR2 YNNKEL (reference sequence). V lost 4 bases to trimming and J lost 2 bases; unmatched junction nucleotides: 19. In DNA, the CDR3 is TGTGCCAGCAGCCCCCACCTACTAGCGGGGGGCCTCTCGAAGATCACAGATACGCAGTATTTT. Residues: CASSPHLLAGGLSKITDTQYF.

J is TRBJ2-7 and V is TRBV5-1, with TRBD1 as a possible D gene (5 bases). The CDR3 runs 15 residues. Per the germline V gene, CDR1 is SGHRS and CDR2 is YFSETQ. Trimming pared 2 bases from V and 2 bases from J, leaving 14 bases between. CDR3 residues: CASSFQGTSPYEQYF. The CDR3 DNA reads TGCGCCAGCAGCTTTCAGGGTACATCCCCCTACGAGCAGTACTTC.

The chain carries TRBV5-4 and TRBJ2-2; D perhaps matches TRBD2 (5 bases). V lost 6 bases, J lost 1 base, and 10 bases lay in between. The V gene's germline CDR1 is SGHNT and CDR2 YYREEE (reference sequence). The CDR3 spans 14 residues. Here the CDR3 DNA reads TGTGCCAGCAACGAGGGCGGGAACACCGGGGAGCTGTTTTTT. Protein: CASNEGGNTGELFF.

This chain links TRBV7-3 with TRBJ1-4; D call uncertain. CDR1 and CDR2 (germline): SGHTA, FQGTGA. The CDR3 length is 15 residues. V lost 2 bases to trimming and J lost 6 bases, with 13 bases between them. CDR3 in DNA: TGTGCCAGCAGCTTACCGTCTCGGACTGATGAAAAACTGTTTTTT. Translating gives CASSLPSRTDEKLFF.

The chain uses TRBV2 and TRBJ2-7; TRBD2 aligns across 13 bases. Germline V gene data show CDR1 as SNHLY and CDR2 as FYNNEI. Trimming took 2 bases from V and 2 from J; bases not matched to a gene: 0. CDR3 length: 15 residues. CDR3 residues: CASSETSGGAYEQYF. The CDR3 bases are TGTGCCAGCAGTGAAACTAGCGGGGGGGCCTACGAGCAGTACTTC.

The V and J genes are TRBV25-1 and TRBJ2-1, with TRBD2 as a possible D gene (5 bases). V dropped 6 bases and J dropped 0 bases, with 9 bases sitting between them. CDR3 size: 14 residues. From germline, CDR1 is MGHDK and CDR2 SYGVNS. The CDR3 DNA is TGTGCCAGCAGGGGAGCATCCTCCTACAATGAGCAGTTCTTC. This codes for CASRGASSYNEQFF. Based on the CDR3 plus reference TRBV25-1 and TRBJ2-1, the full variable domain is EADIYQTPRYLVIGTGKKITLECSQTMGHDKMYWYQQDPGMELHLIHYSYGVNSTEKGDLSSESTVSRIRTEHFPLTLESARPSHTSQYLCASRGASSYNEQFFGPGTRLTVL.

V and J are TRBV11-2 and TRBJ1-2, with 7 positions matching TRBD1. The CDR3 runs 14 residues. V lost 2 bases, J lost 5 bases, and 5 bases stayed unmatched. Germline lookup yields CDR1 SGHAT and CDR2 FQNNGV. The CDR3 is CASSLTGDPYGYTF. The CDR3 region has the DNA TGTGCCAGCAGCTTAACAGGGGATCCATATGGCTACACCTTC.

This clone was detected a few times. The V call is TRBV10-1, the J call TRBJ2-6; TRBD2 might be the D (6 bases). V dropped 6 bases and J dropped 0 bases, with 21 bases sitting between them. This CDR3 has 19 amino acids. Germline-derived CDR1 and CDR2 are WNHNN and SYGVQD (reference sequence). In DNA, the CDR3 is TGCGCCAGCAGGACCCAAGGGACTTCGCTCGTCTCTGGGGCCAACGTCCTGACTTTC. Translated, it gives CASRTQGTSLVSGANVLTF.

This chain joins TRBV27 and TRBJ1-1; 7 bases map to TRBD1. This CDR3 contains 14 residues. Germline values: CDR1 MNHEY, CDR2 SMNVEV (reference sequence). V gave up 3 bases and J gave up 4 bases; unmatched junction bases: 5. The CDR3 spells CASSLTGLSTEAFF. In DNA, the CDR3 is TGTGCCAGCAGTTTGACAGGGTTGAGCACTGAAGCTTTCTTT.

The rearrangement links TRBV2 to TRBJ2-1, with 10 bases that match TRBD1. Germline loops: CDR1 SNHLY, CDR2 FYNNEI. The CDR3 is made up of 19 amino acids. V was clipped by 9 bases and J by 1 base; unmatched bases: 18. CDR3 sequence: CASSGGGTGATYSYNEQFF. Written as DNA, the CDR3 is TGTGCCAGTTCCGGTGGTGGGACAGGGGCAACGTATTCCTACAATGAGCAGTTCTTC.

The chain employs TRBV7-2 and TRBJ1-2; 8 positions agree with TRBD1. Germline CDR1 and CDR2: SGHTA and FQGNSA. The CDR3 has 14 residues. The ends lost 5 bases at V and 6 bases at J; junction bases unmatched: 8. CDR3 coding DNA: TGTGCCAGCAGCGGGAGACAGGGGCTGAATGGCTACACCTTC. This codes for CASSGRQGLNGYTF.